One and the same sample provided the 17 T cell receptor beta chains below, sequenced in a study of T cell responses to AZD1222 COVID-19 vaccine. Profiled with immunoSEQ multiplex PCR; TCRdb holds only in-frame clones, not every one. The top ten clones hold around 9% of a sample with 90,000 to 120,000 clones, around nine tenths of them seen once. The sequences come from peripheral blood, collected on day 0 of AZD1222 vaccination. These receptors all stem from an adult in good health.

This clone was counted only a few times. V gene TRBV9 combines with J gene TRBJ2-1; 11 nucleotides match TRBD2. Unmatched junction bases numbered 2, after V lost 8 bases and J lost 7 bases. The CDR3 consists of 12 residues. The V gene's germline CDR1 is SGDLS and CDR2 YYNGEE. CDR3 sequence: CARLAGVNEQFF. The CDR3 bases are TGTGCCAGACTAGCGGGGGTGAATGAGCAGTTCTTC.

This chain connects TRBV15 to TRBJ2-3; a possible D gene is TRBD2 (6 bases). Germline V gene data show CDR1 as LNHNV and CDR2 as YYDKDF (reference sequence). The CDR3 consists of 14 residues. CDR3 nucleotide sequence: TGTCCCCGGGACTCCCACCCTAGCACAGATACGCAGTATTTT. Translating it yields CPRDSHPSTDTQYF.

The J gene is TRBJ2-3, the V gene TRBV10-1; the match to TRBD2 covers 12 bases. Per germline, CDR1 WNHNN and CDR2 SYGVQD (reference sequence). The CDR3 loop spans 15 amino acids. The junction had 8 bases not matched to a gene; V was cut back by 5 bases and J by 8 bases. The CDR3 sequence is CASSPTSGSFGTQYF. The CDR3 DNA reads TGCGCCAGCAGTCCGACTAGCGGGAGTTTTGGTACGCAGTATTTT.

This clone has just one count. The chain couples TRBV7-3 to TRBJ1-2; 7 nucleotides match TRBD1. V gave up 2 bases and J gave up 7 bases; unmatched junction bases: 4. The CDR3 is 13 amino acids. CDR1 and CDR2 (germline): SGHTA, FQGTGA. CDR3 bases: TGTGCCAGCAGCTTAGTGAGACAGGGTGGCTACACCTTC. Translating it yields CASSLVRQGGYTF.

This chain connects TRBV28 to TRBJ1-2; possible D gene TRBD1, 6 bases. This CDR3 has 16 amino acids. The germline V gene has CDR1 MDHEN and CDR2 SYDVKM. Trimming took off 2 bases at V and 8 bases at J, with 21 bases between the two ends. The CDR3 nucleotides are TGTGCCAGCAGTTTAGGGCGGCGGGGGGCTGGAGGAGGCTACACCTTC. This translates into CASSLGRRGAGGGYTF.

DNA of the CDR3: TGTGCCAGCAGCGAGGACGGTGATAATGAAAAACTGTTTTTT. It is translated as CASSEDGDNEKLFF. The rearrangement uses TRBV6-5 and TRBJ1-4; D uncertain. The CDR3 loop spans 14 amino acids. Trimming pared 6 bases from V and 4 bases from J, leaving 12 bases between. CDR1 MNHEY and CDR2 SVGAGI come from the germline V gene.

The chain is built from TRBV20-1 and TRBJ1-4, with D hard to call. The CDR3 is 11 residues long. V dropped 0 bases and J dropped 5 bases, with 1 base sitting between them. Germline loops: CDR1 DFQATT, CDR2 SNEGSKA (reference sequence). This chain's CDR3 is CSARDNEKLFF. In DNA form, the CDR3 reads TGCAGTGCTAGAGACAATGAAAAACTGTTTTTT.

This chain's CDR3 is CATAGQGAVNEQFF. Here the CDR3 DNA reads TGTGCCACCGCGGGACAGGGGGCGGTCAATGAGCAGTTCTTC. V usage is TRBV24-1 and J usage is TRBJ2-1, with TRBD1 matching 12 bases. The germline V gene encodes CDR1 KGHDR and CDR2 SFDVKD. The CDR3 has 14 residues. Unmatched junction bases numbered 5, after V lost 9 bases and J lost 6 bases.

This chain joins TRBV2 and TRBJ2-7, with 9 bases that match TRBD1. The CDR3 is 16 amino acids. The V gene end was trimmed by 5 bases and the J gene end by 6 bases; junction bases not matched to a gene: 14. Germline-derived CDR1 and CDR2 are SNHLY and FYNNEI. CDR3 coding DNA: TGTGCCAGCAGTTTTGGCGACAGGGGGAATAGAGGCGAGCAGTACTTC. The encoded protein is CASSFGDRGNRGEQYF.

There are a few counts of this clone. This chain links TRBV6-2 or TRBV6-3 with TRBJ1-5; the match to TRBD1 covers 7 bases. This CDR3 has 15 amino acids. Germline CDR1 and CDR2: MNHEY and SVGEGT. The V gene end was trimmed by 0 bases and the J gene end by 4 bases; junction bases not matched to a gene: 3. The CDR3 nucleotides are TGTGCCAGCAGTTACTCCAGGGACAGAAATCAGCCCCAGCATTTT. As protein: CASSYSRDRNQPQHF.

This chain uses TRBV5-1 with TRBJ1-4; 10 positions agree with TRBD1. Germline V gene data show CDR1 as SGHRS and CDR2 as YFSETQ. The CDR3 contains 16 residues. The junction had 7 bases not matched to a gene; V was cut back by 1 base and J by 7 bases. Written as DNA, the CDR3 is TGCGCCAGCAGCTTGTGGACAGGGGGGTTGAGTGAAAAACTGTTTTTT. This codes for CASSLWTGGLSEKLFF.

The gene calls are TRBV2 and TRBJ2-5; TRBD1 matches at 7 bases. The CDR3 loop spans 14 amino acids. The J segment lost 5 bases and the V segment lost 6 bases, leaving 9 bases of the junction unmatched. Germline V gene lookup returns CDR1 SNHLY and CDR2 FYNNEI. The CDR3 DNA reads TGTGCCAGCAGACAGGACAGGTTACGGGAGACCCAGTACTTC. Residues: CASRQDRLRETQYF.

The J gene is TRBJ1-5, the V gene TRBV9; perhaps TRBD1 as D (6 bases). In germline, CDR1 is SGDLS, CDR2 YYNGEE. This CDR3 spans 14 amino acids. The V end was cut by 4 bases, the J end by 3 bases, with 11 bases between. The CDR3 region has the DNA TGTGCCAGCAGCCTAAGGGGGGACAATCAGCCCCAGCATTTT. Its translation is CASSLRGDNQPQHF.

V usage is TRBV6-2 or TRBV6-3 and J usage is TRBJ1-5, with D possibly matching TRBD1 (5 bases). Per germline, CDR1 MNHEY and CDR2 SVGEGT. The CDR3 loop spans 15 amino acids. Trimming stripped 2 bases from V and 0 bases from J, with 8 bases between. CDR3 sequence (DNA): TGTGCCAGCAGTTACACAGGAAATAGCAATCAGCCCCAGCATTTT. Its protein product is CASSYTGNSNQPQHF.

The V gene is TRBV6-2 or TRBV6-3, the J gene TRBJ1-2, with D unresolved. V lost 6 bases and J 4 bases, leaving 24 bases between the germline ends. The germline V gene encodes CDR1 MNHEY and CDR2 SVGEGT. The CDR3 consists of 17 residues. CDR3 in amino acids: CASSWDSWAPSFYGYTF. The CDR3 bases are TGTGCCAGCAGCTGGGATTCCTGGGCCCCCTCTTTCTATGGCTACACCTTC.

For this clone: The same CDR3 also results from other DNA sequences found in this sample. J is TRBJ2-7 and V is TRBV5-1; 8 bases align to TRBD1. The CDR3 contains 13 residues. Germline V gives CDR1 SGHRS, CDR2 YFSETQ. V lost 5 bases to trimming and J lost 4 bases; unmatched junction nucleotides: 5. The CDR3 coding sequence is TGCGCCAGCAGTTCGGACAGGGCGTACGAGCAGTACTTC. Translating it yields CASSSDRAYEQYF.

This sequence joins TRBV7-9 and TRBJ1-2; D not resolved. With 5 bases removed from V and 4 bases from J, the gap between germline ends came to 14 bases. CDR1 and CDR2 from the germline V gene are SEHNR and FQNEAQ (reference sequence). The CDR3 spans 14 residues. The CDR3 DNA is TGTGCCAGCAGCCCCGACACAAACCTCTATGGCTACACCTTC. Its translation: CASSPDTNLYGYTF.